Sequencing of this T cell receptor beta chain was carried out in a study of T cell repertoires in cytomegalovirus infection (dated by TCRdb to the late 2010s). About the investigation overall: Donor HLA type was relevant to the analysis, as public TCR beta signatures indicated carriage of CMV infection together with the matching HLA type.

The paper as a whole reports these results and caveats: The ex vivo response was dominated by HLA-C-restricted CMV-specific TCR beta clonotypes, which also provided the single most frequent clonotype in two of eight donors. Cumulative frequency of public TCR beta family members discriminated carriers of CMV infection plus the relevant HLA type in this cohort and an independent approximately 350-donor cohort.

For sequencing, an Illumina HiSeq 1500 was employed. Clones were called with MiXCR by TCRdb after fastp trimmed the public reads at Q25, and only in-frame beta chains were retained. Each entry merges the rows of one CDR3 protein and shows their most common DNA and genes. In all, the sample holds about 600,000 distinct CDR3 sequences, and less than 25% of those were seen once. The top ten constitute less than 9.5% of the sample. As for this clonotype: This clone's antigen is unknown. No much larger clone exists at a distance of one base, and base qualities are not known.

The receptor comes from a human donor in good health (CMV status not recorded). Some clones in this sample may be carry-over from other donors' samples. The specimen sequenced was CD8+ T cells from PBMCs.

The CDR3 protein is CASSSRQLLSPLHF. The nucleotide sequence reads as follows: TGTGCCAGCAGTTCCAGACAGCTCCTTTCACCCCTCCACTTT. The chain uses TRBV6-8 and TRBJ1-6; a weak D assignment points to TRBD1 (5 bases agree). Trimming removed 4 bases from V and 9 bases from J, leaving 13 bases between the germline ends. Including the terminal cysteine and phenylalanine, the CDR3 comprises 14 residues. Solely the CDR3 DNA is kept, with 42 bases framed from the first base. The CDR1 and CDR2 encoded by the germline V gene are MNHGY and SAAAGT.